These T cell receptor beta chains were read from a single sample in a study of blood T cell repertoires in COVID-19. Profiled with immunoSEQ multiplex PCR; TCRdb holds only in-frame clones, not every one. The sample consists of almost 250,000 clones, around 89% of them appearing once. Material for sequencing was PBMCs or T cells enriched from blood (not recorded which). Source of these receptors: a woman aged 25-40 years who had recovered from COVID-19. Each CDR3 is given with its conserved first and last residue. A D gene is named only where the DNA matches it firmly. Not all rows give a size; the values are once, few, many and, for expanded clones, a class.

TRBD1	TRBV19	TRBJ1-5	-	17	TGTGCCAGTAGTAGATCGGGACAGCGGACCTTCAATCAGCCCCAGCATTTT	CASSRSGQRTFNQPQHF
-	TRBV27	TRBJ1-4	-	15	TGTGCCAGCAGCTTCGGGTTTGGAACTAATGAAAAACTGTTTTTT	CASSFGFGTNEKLFF
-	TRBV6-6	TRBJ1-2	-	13	TGTGCCACATACAGTACGTCTAACTATGGCTACACCTTC	CATYSTSNYGYTF
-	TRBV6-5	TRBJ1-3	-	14	TGTGCCAGCAGCACAGGGTGGACTGGAAACACCATATATTTT	CASSTGWTGNTIYF
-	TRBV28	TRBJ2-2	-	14	TGTGCCAGCAGTTCCGGACAGAACACCGGGGAGCTGTTTTTT	CASSSGQNTGELFF
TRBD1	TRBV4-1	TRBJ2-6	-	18	TGCGCCAGCAGCCACCAACCTGGACAGGGGTCTGGGGCCAACGTCCTGACTTTC	CASSHQPGQGSGANVLTF
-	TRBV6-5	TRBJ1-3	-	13	TGTGCCAGCAGCCAACAGACTGGAAACACCATATATTTT	CASSQQTGNTIYF
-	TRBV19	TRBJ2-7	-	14	TGTGCCAGCCGGGACCCAGGGGTTACATACGAGCAGTACTTC	CASRDPGVTYEQYF
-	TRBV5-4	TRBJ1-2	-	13	TGTGCCAGCAGCTTGGAGGGGGTCTATGGCTACACCTTC	CASSLEGVYGYTF
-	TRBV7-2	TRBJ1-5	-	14	TGTGCCAGCAGCGACCGGTCAGGGAATCAGCCCCAGCATTTT	CASSDRSGNQPQHF
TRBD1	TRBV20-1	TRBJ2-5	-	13	TGCAGTGCTCGTGAGACAGGGAGAGAGACCCAGTACTTC	CSARETGRETQYF
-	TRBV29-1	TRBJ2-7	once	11	TGCAGCGTAGGACATGTTTACGAGCAGTACTTC	CSVGHVYEQYF
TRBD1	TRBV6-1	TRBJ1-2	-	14	TGTGCCAGCAGTGAAACAGGGGGCAGTTATGGCTACACCTTC	CASSETGGSYGYTF
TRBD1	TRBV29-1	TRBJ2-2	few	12	TGCAGCGTTGCAGGGGGCACCGGGGAGCTGTTTTTT	CSVAGGTGELFF
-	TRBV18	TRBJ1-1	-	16	TGTGCCAGCTCACCCCGGATCGGAAGAGGGGGCACTGAAGCTTTCTTT	CASSPRIGRGGTEAFF
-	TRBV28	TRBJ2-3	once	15	TGTGCCAGCAGTCCACGGACAATAAGCACAGATACGCAGTATTTT	CASSPRTISTDTQYF
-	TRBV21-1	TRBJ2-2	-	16	TGTGCCAGCAGACCTGAGGGGACAGGGCCAACCGGGGAGCTGTTTTTT	CASRPEGTGPTGELFF
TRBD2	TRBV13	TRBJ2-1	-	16	TGTGCCAGCAGCCCACCGGGACTAGCGGGAGTGGATGAGCAGTTCTTC	CASSPPGLAGVDEQFF
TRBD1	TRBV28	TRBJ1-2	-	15	TGTGCCAGCAGTCGTTGGGACAGGGGGCTTGAAGGCTACACCTTC	CASSRWDRGLEGYTF
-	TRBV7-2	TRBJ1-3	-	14	TGTGCCAGCAGCTTAGCGCAGGAGGTTAGCACCATATATTTT	CASSLAQEVSTIYF
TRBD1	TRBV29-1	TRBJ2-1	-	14	TGCAGCGACGTGGGACAGGGGACCTACAATGAGCAGTTCTTC	CSDVGQGTYNEQFF
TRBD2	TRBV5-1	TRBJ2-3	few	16	TGCGCCAGCAGCGTGGGGACTAGTAATATGCGGGATACGCAGTATTTT	CASSVGTSNMRDTQYF
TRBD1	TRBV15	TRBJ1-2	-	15	TGTGCCACCAGCAGAGCAGGACAGGGAACCTATGGCTACACCTTC	CATSRAGQGTYGYTF
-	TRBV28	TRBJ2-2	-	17	TGTGCCAGCAGTTTCGGGGGACTGAACGCGAACACCGGGGAGCTGTTTTTT	CASSFGGLNANTGELFF
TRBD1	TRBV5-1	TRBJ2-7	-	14	TGCGCCAGCAGCCCCTTGGGACAGGACTACGAGCAGTACTTC	CASSPLGQDYEQYF
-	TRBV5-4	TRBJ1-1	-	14	TGTGCCAGCATATTGTCTGGGCCCAACACTGAAGCTTTCTTT	CASILSGPNTEAFF
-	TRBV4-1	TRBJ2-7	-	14	TGCGCCAGCAGCCAAGAGCGGGGTACCTACGAGCAGTACTTC	CASSQERGTYEQYF
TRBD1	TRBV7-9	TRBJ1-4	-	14	TGTGCCAGCAGCCTGGACAGGGAGCGCGAAAAACTGTTTTTT	CASSLDREREKLFF
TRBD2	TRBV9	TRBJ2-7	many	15	TGTGCCAGCAGCGTAAGCGGGAGCAACCTATACGAGCAGTACTTC	CASSVSGSNLYEQYF
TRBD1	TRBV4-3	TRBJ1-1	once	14	TGCGCCAGCAGTTACAGGGGAAGTGGCACTGAAGCTTTCTTT	CASSYRGSGTEAFF
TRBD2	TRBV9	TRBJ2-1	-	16	TGTGCCAGCAGCTCACAGGGACTAGCTAGCTACAATGAGCAGTTCTTC	CASSSQGLASYNEQFF
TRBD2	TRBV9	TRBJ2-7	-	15	TGTGCCAGCAGCCCTAGAGCTAGCGGGTCCTACGAGCAGTACTTC	CASSPRASGSYEQYF
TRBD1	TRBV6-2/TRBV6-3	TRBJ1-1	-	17	TGTGCCAGCAGTTACTCGATGAACAGGGGGAAGGACACTGAAGCTTTCTTT	CASSYSMNRGKDTEAFF
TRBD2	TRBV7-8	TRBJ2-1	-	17	TGTGCCAGCAGCTTAGAGGGGACTAGCGGGATTGGGGATGAGCAGTTCTTC	CASSLEGTSGIGDEQFF
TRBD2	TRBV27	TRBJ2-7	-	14	TGTGCCAGCAGTTTAACACGGGAGGGCTACGAGCAGTACTTC	CASSLTREGYEQYF